A single sample gave rise to the 17 T cell receptor beta chains below, sequenced in a study of blood T cell repertoires in COVID-19. TCRdb keeps only in-frame clones here, not all; method: immunoSEQ multiplex PCR. The sample shows roughly 340,000 clones, 75% to 90% of them seen only once. The source material was PBMCs or T cells enriched from blood (not recorded which). The source of these receptors is a man younger than 35 who had recovered from COVID-19.

About this clone itself: Other DNA variants within this sample encode the same CDR3. The chain recombines TRBV12-3 or TRBV12-4 with TRBJ1-2; D possibly corresponds to TRBD1 (6 bases). The CDR3 is 13 amino acids. The V end lost 6 bases, the J end lost 5 bases, and 13 bases lay between the germline ends. CDR3 sequence: CASSPGQLYGYTF. The CDR3 DNA sequence: TGTGCCAGCAGCCCCGGACAGCTGTATGGCTACACCTTC.

V is TRBV27 and J is TRBJ1-5, with 9 bases fitting TRBD1. The CDR3 extends over 16 amino acids. V gave up 5 bases and J gave up 4 bases; unmatched junction bases: 9. Looked up from germline, CDR1 is MNHEY and CDR2 is SMNVEV (reference sequence). The CDR3 sequence: CASSQTGQGENQPQHF. The CDR3 bases are TGTGCCAGCAGTCAGACGGGACAGGGTGAGAATCAGCCCCAGCATTTT.

This CDR3 is CASSLLVSGSSYNEQFF. CDR3 bases: TGTGCCAGCAGTTTACTGGTTAGCGGGAGCTCCTACAATGAGCAGTTCTTC. The rearrangement uses TRBV28 and TRBJ2-1; 9 bases agree with TRBD2. CDR1 MDHEN and CDR2 SYDVKM come from the germline V gene. The CDR3 length is 17 residues. V lost 2 bases, J lost 0 bases, and 5 bases stayed unmatched.

The chain uses TRBV7-9 and TRBJ2-2; 7 bases map to TRBD1. After removal of 5 bases from V and 4 bases from J, the junction contained 1 base not matched to a gene. Germline V CDR1 and CDR2: SEHNR, FQNEAQ (reference sequence). The CDR3 totals 13 residues. The chain's CDR3 is CASSDRVTGELFF. The CDR3 nucleotides are TGTGCCAGCAGCGACAGGGTCACCGGGGAGCTGTTTTTT.

This chain uses TRBV19 with TRBJ1-2; D might be TRBD1 (6 bases). The V end was cut by 6 bases, the J end by 4 bases, with 18 bases between. The CDR3 has 15 amino acids. Germline assignment: CDR1 LNHDA and CDR2 SQIVND (reference sequence). CDR3 bases: TGTGCCAGTAGGGGGCTGGGGGCTGCCGGCTATGGCTACACCTTC. It is translated as CASRGLGAAGYGYTF.

V gene TRBV28 combines with J gene TRBJ1-4; 7 nucleotides agree with TRBD1. Germline assignment: CDR1 MDHEN and CDR2 SYDVKM. Trimming at V came to 6 bases and at J to 4 bases, leaving 11 bases not matched to a gene. This CDR3 spans 16 amino acids. The DNA for the CDR3 is TGTGCCAGCAGCCCCAAGGGACAGAGTTTTAATGAAAAACTGTTTTTT. Translated: CASSPKGQSFNEKLFF.

The rearrangement uses TRBV3-1 (or the pseudogene TRBV3-2) and TRBJ1-1; maybe TRBD1 (5 bases). The V end was cut by 4 bases, the J end by 5 bases, with 17 bases between. Germline CDR1 is LGHDT and CDR2 is YNNKEL (reference sequence). This CDR3 has 15 amino acids. The CDR3 spells CASSRAGSGNTEAFF. The CDR3 DNA is TGTGCCAGCAGCCGCGCGGGGTCAGGGAATACTGAAGCTTTCTTT.

The chain recombines TRBV21-1 with TRBJ1-2; TRBD1, the table's D call, lacks a check against the DNA. TRBV21-1 is reported as a pseudogene. The CDR3 is made up of 16 amino acids. The chain's CDR3 is CASSTDLARGPGGYTF. The DNA for the CDR3 is TGTGCCAGCAGCACGGACCTTGCCAGGGGGCCGGGAGGCTACACCTTC.

This rearrangement joins TRBV11-1 to TRBJ1-3; D remains unclear. This CDR3 has 14 residues. Germline CDR1 is SGHAT and CDR2 is FQDESV (reference sequence). Trimming shortened V by 6 bases and J by 0 bases, and 9 bases separated the two germline ends. CDR3 coding DNA: TGTGCCAGCAGACGAGAAAGCTCTGGAAACACCATATATTTT. Its protein product is CASRRESSGNTIYF.

This clone was detected only a few times. This chain links TRBV7-3 with TRBJ2-1, with 9 bases matching TRBD2. The ends lost 1 base at V and 10 bases at J; junction bases unmatched: 11. The length of the CDR3 is 16 residues. Germline V lookup: CDR1 SGHTA, CDR2 FQGTGA. In DNA, the CDR3 is TGTGCCAGCAGCTTAATGGGGACTAGCAATGAACACGAGCAGTTCTTC. Translated, it gives CASSLMGTSNEHEQFF.

The gene calls are TRBV5-1 and TRBJ2-1; TRBD1 aligns across 8 bases. Germline V gene sequence: CDR1 SGHRS, CDR2 YFSETQ. This CDR3 contains 14 residues. V was pared by 3 bases and J by 6 bases, with 5 bases of the junction left unmatched. CDR3 bases: TGCGCCAGCAGCTCAGGACAGGGTTTCAATGAGCAGTTCTTC. It yields the protein CASSSGQGFNEQFF.

The CDR3 DNA reads TGTGCCAGCAGACGACGCCCCGGGACAGCCGATTCTGGGGCCAACGTCCTGACTTTC. Encoded protein: CASRRRPGTADSGANVLTF. The chain links TRBV27 to TRBJ2-6, with 7 bases aligning to TRBD1. The CDR3 runs to 19 residues. With 6 bases clipped from V and 1 base from J, the junction kept 15 bases outside the gene matches. Germline loops: CDR1 MNHEY, CDR2 SMNVEV (reference sequence).

This chain joins TRBV5-4 and TRBJ2-2; perhaps TRBD2 as D (6 bases). Germline lookup yields CDR1 SGHNT and CDR2 YYREEE (reference sequence). The CDR3 loop spans 13 amino acids. Trimming pared 3 bases from V and 6 bases from J, leaving 9 bases between. CDR3 amino acids: CASSWGVAGELFF. The CDR3 bases are TGTGCCAGCAGCTGGGGGGTTGCCGGGGAGCTGTTTTTT.

The rearrangement joins TRBV19 to TRBJ2-6; 7 bases are a match to TRBD1. Germline V gives CDR1 LNHDA, CDR2 SQIVND (reference sequence). The CDR3 loop spans 15 amino acids. V shed 4 bases, J shed 2 bases, and the junction held 2 bases outside the gene matches. The CDR3, as DNA: TGTGCCAGTAGTACGACAGGGCCTGGGGCCAACGTCCTGACTTTC. Encoded protein: CASSTTGPGANVLTF.

The J gene is TRBJ1-4, the V gene TRBV18; D perhaps matches TRBD1 (6 bases). Per the germline V gene, CDR1 is KGHSH and CDR2 is LQKENI. Trimming left V 2 bases short and J 7 bases short, with 11 bases between. The CDR3 contains 14 residues. DNA for the CDR3: TGTGCCAGCTCACCAACGGTAGGGGGTGAAAAACTGTTTTTT. It is translated as CASSPTVGGEKLFF.

The rearrangement joins TRBV10-3 to TRBJ2-1; 9 nucleotides match TRBD1. The CDR3 totals 16 residues. Germline V gene lookup returns CDR1 ENHRY and CDR2 SYGVKD. V was clipped by 7 bases and J by 0 bases; unmatched bases: 7. DNA of the CDR3: TGTGCCATCAATTACCGGGACAGGGCCTCCTACAATGAGCAGTTCTTC. Its protein is CAINYRDRASYNEQFF.

The chain links TRBV5-6 to TRBJ1-2, with D possibly TRBD1 on 6 matching bases. V gave up 4 bases and J gave up 4 bases, with 14 bases separating them. In germline, CDR1 is SGHDT, CDR2 YYEEEE. The CDR3 is made up of 14 amino acids. The CDR3 DNA reads TGTGCCAGCAGCGGGAGACGGGGGGCCTATGGCTACACCTTC. This gives the protein CASSGRRGAYGYTF. The full variable domain, with the rest looked up from reference TRBV5-6 and TRBJ1-2, is DAGVTQSPTHLIKTRGQQVTLRCSPKSGHDTVSWYQQALGQGPQFIFQYYEEEERQRGNFPDRFSGHQFPNYSSELNVNALLLGDSALYLCASSGRRGAYGYTFGSGTRLTVV.